This TCR beta chain was captured in a study of blood T cell repertoires in COVID-19. Generated by immunoSEQ multiplex PCR, the TCRdb table keeps only in-frame clones and is missing some. In the table there are about 170,000 clones, roughly 93% of which are singletons. Source material: peripheral blood. This clonotype was obtained from a woman aged 45 to 65 with acute or convalescent COVID-19.

Written as DNA, the CDR3 is TGTGCCAGCAGCTTGGACAGCTCTGGGGCCAACGTCCTGACTTTC. Amino acids: CASSLDSSGANVLTF. The V gene is TRBV7-3, the J gene TRBJ2-6; TRBD1 is a possible D gene (6 bases). Trimming pared 3 bases from V and 0 bases from J, leaving 6 bases between. The CDR3 length is 15 residues. Germline V CDR1 and CDR2: SGHTA, FQGTGA.